The clone carrying this T cell receptor beta chain was found a few times. This CDR3 is built from 14 residues. Germline assignment: CDR1 SGHTA and CDR2 FQGNSA. The V and J ends lost 1 base and 2 bases respectively, with 9 bases between them. This entry comes from a study of blood T cells in healthy people across ages. Using a J-beta primer mix together with a sample-barcoded 5' primer, a second PCR was run for about 6 to 11 cycles. TCRdb redid the calling of the 5' RACE reads with MiXCR, one entry per CDR3 protein. Of more than 1,400,000 distinct CDR3 sequences detected, around 42% appear once; the ten largest clones hold 7.9%.

The chain joins TRBV7-2 to TRBJ2-7; the D is unclear. Sequencing used blood. The source is a young woman in good health. CDR3 sequence (DNA): TGTGCCAGCAGCTTAGGATCGAATACCTACGAGCAGTACTTC. Translation gives CASSLGSNTYEQYF.